The TCR beta chain under discussion was sequenced for a study of T-cell reconstitution after alpha-beta-depleted transplantation in children. General study results and limits: The authors attributed T-cell counts and diversity one year after transplant mostly to newly produced T cells. Surviving recipient T cells and thymic progenitors produced the high day-60 TCRbeta diversity seen in some patients.

V shed 10 bases and J shed 0 bases, with 13 bases lying between them. The CDR3 runs 14 residues. The germline CDR1 and CDR2 sequences are LNHDA and SQIVND (reference sequence). As concerns this clonotype: Its antigen remains unknown.

Unique molecular identifiers featured in how the TCRbeta library was prepared. TCRdb passed the PCR reads through MiXCR, listing each CDR3 protein once. The table records hundreds of thousands of distinct CDR3 sequences, around 8% of them present only once. This rearrangement joins TRBV19 to TRBJ2-1; D is undetermined. The sample here was PBMCs, mostly from graft donor cells, taken 180 days after TCRalphabeta/CD19-depleted stem cell transplant. The sequence came from a male patient aged 5 to 17 who had a stem cell transplant for acute lymphoblastic leukemia, so the T cells may come from the graft donor. The CDR3 reads CATGPTSSYNEQFF. The CDR3 nucleotides read TGTGCCACTGGGCCCACAAGCTCCTACAATGAGCAGTTCTTC.